Included here is one T cell receptor (beta chain) sequence, with context. No cognate antigen has been identified for it. No base quality information exists; no much larger clone differs at one position. The donors were healthy, HIV-negative adults who had no recently reported acute infections or vaccinations. Every donor was a Caucasian adult living in Nashville, Tennessee, USA. For unsorted samples, roughly 91 million PBMCs were counted, and genomic DNA was extracted using the QIAamp DNA Blood Mini kit. Blood was collected by leukapheresis, and PBMCs were isolated by Ficoll-Histopaque density gradient centrifugation and then cryopreserved in liquid nitrogen vapor phase. The data were obtained in a study of shared clonotypes between healthy human individuals (dated by TCRdb to the early 2020s). Regarding the study in general: The cohort comprised a couple of women and a few men aged 18 to 49 years. To estimate repertoire size and how much clonotypes are shared between individuals, the study performed deep sequencing of blood TCR repertoires from roughly five healthy adults. To increase sequencing depth and limit assay-specific biases, TCR repertoire library preparation and sequencing were carried out by different laboratories using diverse techniques. Between about 0.94 and 10 billion PBMCs per donor were obtained by leukapheresis.

Using the deep immunoSEQ assay, multiplex PCR amplified TCR CDR3 regions from genomic DNA. For each cell subset, the extracted genomic DNA was distributed evenly across all wells of several immunoSEQ 96-well plates, and each plate served as one replicate. For unsorted PBMC, approximately 0.3 ug of genomic DNA, equivalent to 25,000 to 35,000 T cell genomes, went into each replicate PCR. Unsorted PBMC genomic DNA was sequenced across ten immunoSEQ deep assay plates. Purified libraries were quantified with a Qubit 3.0 fluorometer, sized on a Bioanalyzer 2100, and re-quantified with the KAPA Library Quantification kit. Every immunoSEQ 96-well plate was sequenced on a separate single-read 150-cycle Illumina NextSeq 550 flow cell. The published analysis was carried out like this. Because the immunoSEQ output held only junctional sequences and lacked quality scores, the filtering could not match the filtering applied to full-length reads. To assign V/J genes and CDR3, sequences were annotated using PyIR, a Python wrapper for IgBLAST v1.9, with IMGT germline references. Reads with weak V/J assignments (E-value above 1e-6), missing CDR3, stop codons, out-of-frame junctions, or ambiguous translated residues were removed. V3J clonotypes were defined by identical inferred V gene, J gene, and CDR3 amino acid sequence. To compute the percentage overlap between repertoires, the number of shared unique clonotypes was divided by the size of the smaller repertoire. Richness of each repertoire was evaluated using RTK rarefaction, the Chao1 estimator, and Recon v2.1 estimates of unobserved clonotypes. As stored in TCRdb, this immuneACCESS dataset retains in-frame rearrangements with V and J assigned. A fraction of the clones does not appear; measured against another copy, unresolved V genes explain less than half of the discrepancy, and the remainder lacks a known reason. V, J and clone size were drawn from that table, and D and trimming were deduced from the DNA. The sample includes around 500,000 clones, with about 80% observed a single time. Approximately 12% of the sample is in the top ten clones.

Overall results and qualifications from the work: Only blood was sampled, and tissue TCR repertoires likely differ from those in blood. The genetic and exposure-history diversity represented was limited by the small number of donors. Pairwise subsampling indicated that sequencing depth was expected to affect the degree of clonotype sharing among donors.

The CDR1 and CDR2 encoded by the germline V gene are SGDLS and YYNGEE. The CDR3 numbers 16 residues from cysteine through phenylalanine. The CDR3 DNA has 48 bases and is translated from base 1. From V the trimming removes 1 base and from J it removes 5 bases, while the gene matches leave 9 bases of the junction unaccounted for. The sequence joins TRBV9 to TRBJ2-5, with 9 bases aligning to TRBD1. The clonotype was recovered from a woman aged 40 to 50 in good health. Some clones in this sample may be carry-over from other donors' samples. The sequencing input was PBMCs. The DNA sequence is given as TGTGCCAGCAGCGTACAACAGGGGGCGCCAGGGGAGACCCAGTACTTC. This encodes CASSVQQGAPGETQYF.